Presented here are 2 T cell receptor beta chains from one specimen sequenced in a study of cytomegalovirus exposure and HLA in healthy donors. The PCR used 60 Vbeta and 13 Jbeta primers. Sequencing was performed with immunoSEQ multiplex PCR; in TCRdb, only in-frame clones are kept and a portion is missing. The sample lists 150,000 or so clones; less than 85% were seen once. Sequencing input: PBMCs. Receptors originate from a man between 18 and 29 years old in good health and CMV-seropositive.

V gene TRBV7-8 combines with J gene TRBJ2-7, with 7 bases aligning to TRBD2. CDR1 SGHVS and CDR2 FQNEAQ come from the germline V gene. The CDR3 spans 14 residues. The ends lost 4 bases at V and 3 bases at J; junction bases unmatched: 6. The CDR3 coding sequence is TGTGCCAGCAGCTCCTCCGGGACTAACTACGAGCAGTACTTC. Translated, it gives CASSSSGTNYEQYF.

V usage is TRBV19 and J usage is TRBJ2-5, with a weak D call TRBD1 (6 bases). The CDR3 is made up of 14 amino acids. CDR1 is LNHDA and CDR2 is SQIVND in the germline V gene (reference sequence). V lost 4 bases, J lost 5 bases, and 14 bases lay in between. CDR3 in amino acids: CASSTGTPRETQYF. The CDR3 region has the DNA TGTGCCAGTAGTACGGGGACACCGAGGGAGACCCAGTACTTC.